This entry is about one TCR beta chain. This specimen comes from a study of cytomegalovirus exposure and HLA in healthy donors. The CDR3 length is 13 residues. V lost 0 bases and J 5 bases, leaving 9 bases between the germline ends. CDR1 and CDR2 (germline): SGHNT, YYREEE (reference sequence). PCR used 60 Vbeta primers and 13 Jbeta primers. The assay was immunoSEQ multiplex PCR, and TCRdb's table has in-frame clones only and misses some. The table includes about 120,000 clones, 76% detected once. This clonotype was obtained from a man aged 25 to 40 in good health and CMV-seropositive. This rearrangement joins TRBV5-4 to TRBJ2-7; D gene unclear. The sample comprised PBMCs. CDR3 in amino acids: CASSLATLNEQYF. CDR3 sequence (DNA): TGTGCCAGCAGCTTGGCTACCCTTAACGAGCAGTACTTC.